This TCR beta chain was identified in a study of human T cells and chemical hapten exposure. The sample's time point: patch test 3, about 24 weeks after DPC sensitization. Treatment specified: therapeutic diphenylcyclopropenone sensitization with weekly scalp DPC. As regards this clonotype: The conserved final phenylalanine or tryptophan is absent from the CDR3, which likely points to a read error.

MiXCR, run by TCRdb on the RACE reads, gives a single entry per CDR3 protein. The sample has some 84,000 distinct CDR3 sequences, more than 10% seen once. V lost 3 bases to trimming and J lost 5 bases; unmatched junction nucleotides: 2. The CDR3 spans 14 residues. This clonotype was sampled from a woman between 50 and 59 years old with alopecia areata. Some clones in this sample may be carry-over from other donors' samples. The chain carries TRBV12-3 or TRBV12-4 and TRBJ2-1; TRBD1 matches 9 bases. The material sequenced was whole blood, taken in connection with sensitization to the hapten diphenylcyclopropenone (DPC). The CDR3 nucleotides read TGTGCCAGCAGTTTTGGGACAGGGAACAATGAGCAGTTCCTC. As protein: CASSFGTGNNEQFL.